This entry lists 25 T cell receptor beta chains sequenced from one sample in a study of blood T cell repertoires in COVID-19. Repertoires were generated with immunoSEQ multiplex PCR, while TCRdb's copy carries only in-frame clones and drops some. This sample has 270,000 or so clones, with approximately 90% found just once. The sample consisted of PBMCs or T cells enriched from blood (not recorded which). The receptors here all came from a woman aged 40 to 50 with acute COVID-19.

This clone has only one observation. The chain couples TRBV5-1 to TRBJ2-5; D might be TRBD2 (5 bases). Germline V gene sequence: CDR1 SGHRS, CDR2 YFSETQ. Trimming took 1 base from V and 0 from J, leaving 7 bases between them. The length of the CDR3 is 14 residues. CDR3 DNA: TGCGCCAGCAGCTTGACGGGAAACCAAGAGACCCAGTACTTC. It codes for CASSLTGNQETQYF.

The chain carries TRBV21-1 and TRBJ1-1; TRBD1, as called in the table, went unchecked against the DNA. TRBV21-1 is a listed pseudogene. The CDR3 is made up of 14 amino acids. This chain's CDR3 is CASSSDRMNTEAFF. The DNA of the CDR3 is TGTGCCAGCAGCTCGGACAGAATGAACACTGAAGCTTTCTTT.

A word on this clone: One end of the junction is discordant with germline, which a read error may explain. The chain combines TRBV9 with TRBJ2-1, with 11 bases lining up with TRBD2. CDR1 and CDR2 from the germline V gene are SGDLS and YYNGEE. This CDR3 spans 14 amino acids. The CDR3 region is CASSPSGGLNERFF. CDR3 coding DNA: TGTGCCAGCAGCCCTAGCGGGGGGTTAAATGAGCGGTTCTTC.

This clone was observed many times. The gene calls are TRBV10-3 and TRBJ1-4; D is possibly TRBD1 (5 bases). CDR3 size: 13 residues. The germline CDR1 and CDR2 sequences are ENHRY and SYGVKD. Trimming stripped 3 bases from V and 6 bases from J, with 8 bases between. CDR3: CAISDRADEKLFF. CDR3 coding DNA: TGTGCCATCAGTGACAGGGCTGATGAAAAACTGTTTTTT.

The rearrangement links TRBV28 to TRBJ1-2; 7 nucleotides line up with TRBD1. The V and J ends lost 6 bases and 7 bases, in that order; junction bases with no gene match: 8. The CDR3 sequence is 13 residues long. CDR1 MDHEN and CDR2 SYDVKM come from the germline V gene. The CDR3: CASRREGARGYTF. The CDR3 region has the DNA TGTGCCAGCAGGAGAGAGGGGGCGCGTGGCTACACCTTC.

V is TRBV27 and J is TRBJ1-6; 7 bases line up with TRBD1. The CDR3 totals 15 residues. Per germline, CDR1 MNHEY and CDR2 SMNVEV (reference sequence). The J segment lost 2 bases and the V segment lost 6 bases, leaving 4 bases of the junction unmatched. Here the CDR3 reads CASRDGTAYNSPLHF. CDR3 DNA: TGTGCCAGCAGAGACGGGACAGCCTATAATTCACCCCTCCACTTT.

The table lists this clone with a count of one. The V call is TRBV30, the J call TRBJ2-7; TRBD1 agrees at 11 bases. The junction had 5 bases not matched to a gene; V was cut back by 4 bases and J by 3 bases. Per the germline V gene, CDR1 is GTSNPN and CDR2 is SVGIG (reference sequence). This CDR3 has 14 amino acids. In DNA form, the CDR3 reads TGTGCCTGGACCTCCGGGACAGGGGGCTACGAGCAGTACTTC. Protein product: CAWTSGTGGYEQYF.

V and J are TRBV3-1 (or the pseudogene TRBV3-2) and TRBJ1-1; 7 nucleotides agree with TRBD1. The CDR3 runs 16 residues. Trimming at V came to 3 bases and at J to 2 bases, leaving 9 bases not matched to a gene. Germline CDR1 is LGHDT and CDR2 is YNNKEL (reference sequence). CDR3 bases: TGTGCCAGCAGCCAGTACAAGGGACAGCCTAACACTGAAGCTTTCTTT. Amino acid sequence: CASSQYKGQPNTEAFF.

V gene TRBV5-1 combines with J gene TRBJ2-7; 10 bases line up with TRBD1. The J segment lost 1 base and the V segment lost 2 bases, leaving 9 bases of the junction unmatched. CDR1 is SGHRS, CDR2 YFSETQ, per germline. This CDR3 is built from 17 residues. DNA for the CDR3: TGCGCCAGCAGCTTACCGACCGGGACAGGGGCTTCCTACGAGCAGTACTTC. Its protein product is CASSLPTGTGASYEQYF.

This chain uses TRBV12-3 or TRBV12-4 with TRBJ1-2; TRBD1 aligns across 10 bases. J was trimmed by 5 bases and V by 7 bases; bases with no gene match: 4. The CDR3 runs to 13 residues. This chain's CDR3 is CASTPGQGYGYTF. CDR3 in DNA: TGTGCCAGCACCCCGGGACAGGGGTATGGCTACACCTTC.

This chain links TRBV30 with TRBJ2-1; 12 bases line up with TRBD2. Per the germline V gene, CDR1 is GTSNPN and CDR2 is SVGIG (reference sequence). The V and J ends lost 0 bases and 15 bases, in that order; junction bases with no gene match: 6. This CDR3 has 13 residues. The CDR3 DNA reads as TGTGCCTGGAGTGTACTAGCGGGGGGCCTCACGTTCTTC. Protein sequence: CAWSVLAGGLTFF.

The V gene is TRBV19, the J gene TRBJ1-1; possibly TRBD1 for D (5 bases). This CDR3 is 14 amino acids long. Germline-derived CDR1 and CDR2 are LNHDA and SQIVND (reference sequence). Trimming pared 1 base from V and 8 bases from J, leaving 14 bases between. CDR3 in amino acids: CASSIVDRSIEAFF. The CDR3 DNA sequence: TGTGCCAGTAGTATAGTTGACAGAAGTATAGAAGCTTTCTTT.

The V and J genes are TRBV18 and TRBJ1-6, with 7 bases that match TRBD1. The germline V gene encodes CDR1 KGHSH and CDR2 LQKENI. There are 16 residues in the CDR3. V gave up 5 bases and J gave up 10 bases; unmatched junction bases: 14. The DNA of the CDR3 is TGTGCCAGCTCATCGAGACAGGGAACTATCCTGTCACCCCTCCACTTT. Protein product: CASSSRQGTILSPLHF.

V and J are TRBV11-2 and TRBJ2-2; no firm D call. Germline values: CDR1 SGHAT, CDR2 FQNNGV. Trimming stripped 0 bases from V and 5 bases from J, with 7 bases between. The CDR3 sequence is 14 residues long. The CDR3 DNA is TGTGCCAGCAGCTTAGACACTTTAACCGGGGAGCTGTTTTTT. It codes for CASSLDTLTGELFF.

This rearrangement joins TRBV3-1 (or the pseudogene TRBV3-2) to TRBJ2-5; 8 bases line up with TRBD1. The germline V gene has CDR1 LGHDT and CDR2 YNNKEL (reference sequence). The V segment lost 3 bases and the J segment 1 base; nucleotides outside the gene matches: 1. The CDR3 runs 14 residues. DNA for the CDR3: TGTGCCAGCAGCCAGGGGACAGGCCAAGAGACCCAGTACTTC. Amino acids: CASSQGTGQETQYF.

This chain links TRBV6-5 with TRBJ2-2; TRBD1 aligns across 9 bases. Germline V gene lookup returns CDR1 MNHEY and CDR2 SVGAGI. This CDR3 is 14 amino acids long. V dropped 5 bases and J dropped 8; count of bases not matched to a gene: 6. CDR3 bases: TGTGCCAGCAGTACAGGGGGCTCGTTAGGGGAGCTGTTTTTT. Its protein product is CASSTGGSLGELFF.

The V call is TRBV12-2, the J call TRBJ2-2; the table's D call TRBD2 went unverified against the DNA. TRBV12-2 is assigned pseudogene status. This CDR3 spans 18 amino acids. This CDR3 is CASRLVLAGGRNTGELFF. The CDR3 nucleotides read TGTGCAAGTCGCTTAGTACTAGCGGGAGGGAGAAACACCGGGGAGCTGTTTTTT.

V is TRBV7-2 and J is TRBJ1-5; perhaps TRBD1 as D (6 bases). The CDR3 is 13 amino acids. Deletions cut 5 bases from V and 5 bases from J, with 10 bases between. Germline V gene lookup returns CDR1 SGHTA and CDR2 FQGNSA. The CDR3 coding sequence is TGTGCCAGCAGCGTACAGGGTGATCAGCCCCAGCATTTT. This gives the protein CASSVQGDQPQHF. The full variable domain, rest sourced from reference TRBV7-2 and TRBJ1-5, is GAGVSQSPSNKVTEKGKDVELRCDPISGHTALYWYRQSLGQGLEFLIYFQGNSAPDKSGLPSDRFSAERTGGSVSTLTIQRTQQEDSAVYLCASSVQGDQPQHFGDGTRLSIL.

J is TRBJ1-4 and V is TRBV18, with TRBD1 identical over 7 bases. The CDR3 covers 15 residues. Germline CDR1 KGHSH, CDR2 LQKENI. The V gene end was trimmed by 6 bases and the J gene end by 4 bases; junction bases not matched to a gene: 8. CDR3 residues: CASSRTGAFNEKLFF. The CDR3 nucleotides are TGTGCCAGCTCGCGCACAGGGGCCTTTAATGAAAAACTGTTTTTT. Full variable domain (missing parts from reference TRBV18 and TRBJ1-4): NAGVMQNPRHLVRRRGQEARLRCSPMKGHSHVYWYRQLPEEGLKFMVYLQKENIIDESGMPKERFSAEFPKEGPSILRIQQVVRGDSAAYFCASSRTGAFNEKLFFGSGTQLSVL.

The rearrangement links TRBV5-1 to TRBJ2-3; 9 bases are a match to TRBD1. The CDR3 runs to 16 residues. Per the germline V gene, CDR1 is SGHRS and CDR2 is YFSETQ. V lost 4 bases and J lost 3; bases outside the gene matches: 9. In DNA, the CDR3 is TGCGCCAGCAGCGAGGGGACAGGGAGGTATACAGATACGCAGTATTTT. It codes for CASSEGTGRYTDTQYF. Variable domain in full (rest from reference TRBV5-1 and TRBJ2-3): KAGVTQTPRYLIKTRGQQVTLSCSPISGHRSVSWYQQTPGQGLQFLFEYFSETQRNKGNFPGRFSGRQFSNSRSEMNVSTLELGDSALYLCASSEGTGRYTDTQYFGPGTRLTVL.

This sequence joins TRBV24-1 and TRBJ1-1, with a tentative D call TRBD1 (6 bases). The germline V and J ends were trimmed by 8 bases and 0 bases, with 9 bases remaining between them. Germline loops: CDR1 KGHDR, CDR2 SFDVKD. The CDR3 sequence is 13 residues long. This chain's CDR3 is CATKDSMNTEAFF. As DNA, the CDR3 is TGTGCCACCAAGGACAGCATGAACACTGAAGCTTTCTTT.

The chain is built from TRBV7-3 and TRBJ2-1, with a weak D call TRBD2 (5 bases). V lost 2 bases, J lost 5 bases, and 13 bases lay in between. In germline, CDR1 is SGHTA, CDR2 FQGTGA. The CDR3 has 15 residues. CDR3 nucleotide sequence: TGTGCCAGCAGCTTAGGCCTAGCTATCGACAATGAGCAGTTCTTC. It yields the protein CASSLGLAIDNEQFF.

This chain uses TRBV7-9 with TRBJ2-3, with 8 nucleotides matching TRBD2. The CDR3 sequence is 16 residues long. The V gene's germline CDR1 is SEHNR and CDR2 FQNEAQ (reference sequence). J gave up 6 bases and V 3 bases, and 11 bases lay outside the gene matches. CDR3 nucleotide sequence: TGTGCCAGCAGCTTCTTTAAGGGTAGCGGGGTCGATACGCAGTATTTT. Encoded protein: CASSFFKGSGVDTQYF.

This rearrangement joins TRBV27 to TRBJ1-5, with 8 bases identical to TRBD1. J lost 4 bases, V lost 6 bases, and 5 bases had no gene match. This CDR3 is 14 amino acids long. Per the germline V gene, CDR1 is MNHEY and CDR2 is SMNVEV (reference sequence). In DNA form, the CDR3 reads TGTGCCAGCAGAAGGACAGGGAAAAATCAGCCCCAGCATTTT. Translating it yields CASRRTGKNQPQHF.

This clone appeared once. The chain has TRBV12-3 or TRBV12-4 and TRBJ2-2; D possibly corresponds to TRBD2 (6 bases). Trimming took off 3 bases at V and 8 bases at J, with 7 bases between the two ends. The CDR3 spans 12 residues. CDR3 DNA sequence: TGTGCCAGCAGTTTGGGAGGTGGGGAGCTGTTTTTT. Its protein product is CASSLGGGELFF.